This TCR beta chain emerged from a study of T cell repertoires in cytomegalovirus infection. Points from the study as a whole: Within the response measured ex vivo, HLA-C-restricted CMV-specific TCR beta clonotypes were dominant.

A remark on this clonotype: Antigen specificity is unknown.

TCRdb re-derived calls from the reads in MiXCR, one entry per CDR3 protein. The top ten hold around 11% of the sample, which has around 800,000 distinct CDR3 sequences, around a third seen once. The TCR sequence derives from a human donor in good health (CMV status not recorded). Some clones in this sample may be carry-over from other donors' samples. This specimen consisted of cultured CD8+ T cells from PBMCs, obtained from culture after CMV antigen stimulation.

The CDR3 DNA reads as TGCAGTGCATCACAGGTAGATAGCAATCAGCCCCAGCATTTT. Translated: CSASQVDSNQPQHF. The chain has TRBV20-1 and TRBJ1-5; perhaps TRBD1 as D (5 bases). Trimming shortened V by 6 bases and J by 0 bases, and 12 bases separated the two germline ends. CDR3 length: 14 amino acids. Germline CDR1 is DFQATT and CDR2 is SNEGSKA (reference sequence).